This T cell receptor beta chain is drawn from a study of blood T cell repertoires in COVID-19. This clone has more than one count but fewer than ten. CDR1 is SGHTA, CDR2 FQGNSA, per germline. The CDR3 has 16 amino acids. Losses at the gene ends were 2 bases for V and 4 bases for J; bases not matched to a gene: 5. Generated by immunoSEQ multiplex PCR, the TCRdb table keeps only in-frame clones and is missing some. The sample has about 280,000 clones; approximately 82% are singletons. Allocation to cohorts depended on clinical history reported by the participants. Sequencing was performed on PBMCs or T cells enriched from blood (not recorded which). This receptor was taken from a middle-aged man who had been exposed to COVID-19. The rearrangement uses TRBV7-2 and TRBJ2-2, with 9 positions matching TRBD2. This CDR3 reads CASSLLAGVGTGELFF. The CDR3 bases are TGTGCCAGCAGCTTATTAGCGGGAGTGGGCACCGGGGAGCTGTTTTTT. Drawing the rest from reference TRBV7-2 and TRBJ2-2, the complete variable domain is GAGVSQSPSNKVTEKGKDVELRCDPISGHTALYWYRQSLGQGLEFLIYFQGNSAPDKSGLPSDRFSAERTGGSVSTLTIQRTQQEDSAVYLCASSLLAGVGTGELFFGEGSRLTVL.